The sequence of this T cell receptor (beta chain) was determined in a study of T cells after yellow fever vaccination. TCRdb reprocessed the 5' RACE reads with MiXCR, giving one entry per CDR3 protein. The sample carries roughly 520,000 distinct CDR3 sequences, 21% recorded once. Germline trimming cut 4 bases from V and 2 bases from J; bases unmatched to any gene: 9. Germline loops: CDR1 GTSNPN, CDR2 SVGIG (reference sequence). This CDR3 has 15 residues. The chain has TRBV30 and TRBJ2-3; 7 bases align to TRBD1. The sequences come from PBMCs, collected roughly 20 days after the first yellow fever vaccination. The origin of this receptor is a young man who received the YFV17D yellow fever vaccine. The CDR3: CAWTLTGHYTDTQYF. The CDR3 region has the DNA TGTGCCTGGACCCTGACAGGGCATTACACAGATACGCAGTATTTT.